This entry concerns a single T cell receptor beta chain. The sample originates from a study of blood T cell repertoires in COVID-19. At the level of the study: COVID-19 samples, acute and convalescent, were from the United States, Italy and Spain.

Donors of Cohort 3 who recovered were those that had two negative PCRs, clearance, or symptom resolution. The CDR3 has 18 amino acids. Trimming shortened V by 0 bases and J by 1 base, and 17 bases separated the two germline ends. Germline V gene sequence: CDR1 SGDLS, CDR2 YYNGEE. As processed by the authors: Cell counts per sample came from amplifying reference gene primers. Profiling relied on immunoSEQ multiplex PCR, and the TCRdb table lists in-frame clones only, not all of them. That table is the source of V, J and clone size, and D and trimming were worked out from the DNA. Here the sample spans hundreds of thousands of clones, 80% to 90% being singletons.

The receptor was derived from a woman aged 18 to 35 who had recovered from COVID-19. V usage is TRBV9 and J usage is TRBJ1-3; a possible D gene is TRBD1 (6 bases). Sequences were obtained from PBMCs or T cells enriched from blood (not recorded which). CDR3 amino acids: CASSVGAGGGGSGNTIYF. The DNA for the CDR3 is TGTGCCAGCAGCGTAGGCGCGGGGGGCGGCGGGTCTGGAAACACCATATATTTT.